The 17 T cell receptor beta chains given below trace back to one sample, sequenced in a study of cytomegalovirus exposure and HLA in healthy donors. A multiplex PCR was run with 60 Vbeta primers and 13 Jbeta primers. The protocol was immunoSEQ multiplex PCR, while the TCRdb copy is restricted to in-frame clones and leaves out a portion. This table holds around 140,000 clones, 70% found once. Sample: PBMCs. All receptors come from a woman aged 55-70 years in good health and CMV-seropositive.

This chain uses TRBV2 with TRBJ2-5; TRBD1 matches 9 bases. The V gene's germline CDR1 is SNHLY and CDR2 FYNNEI. The junction had 9 bases not matched to a gene; V was cut back by 5 bases and J by 5 bases. This CDR3 comprises 15 residues. CDR3 protein: CASSKGQGWRETQYF. As DNA, the CDR3 is TGTGCCAGCAGTAAGGGACAGGGATGGCGGGAGACCCAGTACTTC.

This chain uses TRBV5-1 with TRBJ2-7, with D maybe TRBD2 (6 bases). Trimming took off 2 bases at V and 0 bases at J, with 12 bases between the two ends. Looked up from germline, CDR1 is SGHRS and CDR2 is YFSETQ. The CDR3 is 15 residues long. DNA of the CDR3: TGCGCCAGCAGCTTAACAGCGGGTAGCTCCTACGAGCAGTACTTC. Translating it yields CASSLTAGSSYEQYF.

The rearrangement joins TRBV2 to TRBJ1-1; 7 bases align to TRBD1. V trimming: 6 bases; J trimming: 0 bases; junction bases outside the gene matches: 4. CDR1 and CDR2 from the germline V gene are SNHLY and FYNNEI. The CDR3 spans 14 residues. This CDR3 is CASSSTGMNTEAFF. Here the CDR3 DNA reads TGTGCCAGCAGCTCGACAGGGATGAACACTGAAGCTTTCTTT.

The chain recombines TRBV5-1 with TRBJ1-1, with D perhaps TRBD1 (5 bases). This CDR3 region has 15 residues. Germline V lookup: CDR1 SGHRS, CDR2 YFSETQ. Trimming shortened V by 1 base and J by 1 base, and 11 bases separated the two germline ends. The CDR3 protein is CASSLRTGENTEAFF. DNA for the CDR3: TGCGCCAGCAGCTTGAGGACGGGGGAGAACACTGAAGCTTTCTTT.

The V call is TRBV5-8, the J call TRBJ1-2; 7 bases map to TRBD1. V was clipped by 4 bases and J by 0 bases; unmatched bases: 3. The CDR3 covers 14 residues. Per the germline V gene, CDR1 is SGHTS and CDR2 is YDEGEE. Written as DNA, the CDR3 is TGTGCCAGCAGCCCGGACAGGACTAACTATGGCTACACCTTC. Its protein is CASSPDRTNYGYTF.

The gene calls are TRBV5-1 and TRBJ1-3; tentative D call: TRBD1 (5 bases). Per germline, CDR1 SGHRS and CDR2 YFSETQ. V lost 4 bases to trimming and J lost 0 bases, with 14 bases between them. The length of the CDR3 is 16 residues. For the CDR3, the DNA is TGCGCCAGCAGCGGGGGGACGCCGATCTCTGGAAACACCATATATTTT. Encoded protein: CASSGGTPISGNTIYF.

The chain carries TRBV7-3 and TRBJ2-5; a weak D match, TRBD1 (6 bases). The CDR3 runs to 16 residues. Trimming cost V 3 bases and J 2 bases, with 16 bases left between them. CDR1 SGHTA and CDR2 FQGTGA come from the germline V gene. The CDR3 DNA reads as TGTGCCAGCAGCTTGACAGGCTTACGGGGACAAGAGACCCAGTACTTC. This translates into CASSLTGLRGQETQYF.

The chain recombines TRBV19 with TRBJ1-2; possibly TRBD1 for D (6 bases). The CDR3 has 13 amino acids. V shed 4 bases and J shed 8 bases, with 14 bases lying between them. Germline V gene data show CDR1 as LNHDA and CDR2 as SQIVND (reference sequence). CDR3 residues: CASSTTGYQGYTF. In nucleotides, the CDR3 is TGTGCCAGTAGTACCACAGGGTACCAGGGCTACACCTTC.

J is TRBJ1-4 and V is TRBV27, with D unclear. Germline CDR1 MNHEY, CDR2 SMNVEV (reference sequence). This CDR3 spans 14 amino acids. V shed 4 bases and J shed 4 bases, with 10 bases lying between them. This chain's CDR3 is CASSSHSYNEKLFF. In DNA, the CDR3 is TGTGCCAGCAGTTCCCACAGTTATAATGAAAAACTGTTTTTT.

In this sample, this clone turned up a few times. The rearrangement uses TRBV19 and TRBJ2-2; no clear D gene. Deletions cut 3 bases from V and 7 bases from J, with 6 bases between. This CDR3 is built from 12 residues. Germline CDR1 is LNHDA and CDR2 is SQIVND (reference sequence). In DNA, the CDR3 is TGTGCCAGTAGTATCCAGTACGGGGAGCTGTTTTTT. This translates into CASSIQYGELFF.

The V and J genes are TRBV5-4 and TRBJ1-1; no clear D gene. The CDR3 covers 15 residues. Germline CDR1 reads SGHNT; CDR2 reads YYREEE (reference sequence). Trimming removed 0 bases from V and 1 base from J, with 10 bases in between. The CDR3 DNA sequence: TGTGCCAGCAGCTTGGATCCGCTGAGGAACACTGAAGCTTTCTTT. Protein: CASSLDPLRNTEAFF.

The chain is built from TRBV6-1 and TRBJ1-5; TRBD1 matches at 11 bases. This CDR3 has 15 amino acids. J lost 2 bases, V lost 6 bases, and 3 bases had no gene match. Germline lookup yields CDR1 MNHNS and CDR2 SASEGT. CDR3 DNA: TGTGCCAGCAGCCGGACAGGGGGCGGCAATCAGCCCCAGCATTTT. Protein product: CASSRTGGGNQPQHF.

This rearrangement joins TRBV11-2 to TRBJ2-1, with 11 nucleotides matching TRBD2. Germline V gene lookup returns CDR1 SGHAT and CDR2 FQNNGV. The CDR3 runs to 17 residues. With 2 bases clipped from V and 8 bases from J, the junction kept 11 bases outside the gene matches. The CDR3 region has the DNA TGTGCCAGCAGCTTAAGGCCCGGGACTAGCGGAGGAGATGAGCAGTTCTTC. It specifies CASSLRPGTSGGDEQFF.

A few counts support this clone. Additional DNA sequences in this sample encode the identical CDR3. In nucleotides, the CDR3 is TGCGCCAGCAGCTTGGGGCAGGGGGAAACTGAAGCTTTCTTT. Its translation: CASSLGQGETEAFF. The chain joins TRBV5-1 to TRBJ1-1, with TRBD1 matching over 7 bases. The CDR3 covers 14 residues. Germline V CDR1 and CDR2: SGHRS, YFSETQ. V was clipped by 0 bases and J by 5 bases; unmatched bases: 4.

A single count supports this clone. The rearrangement links TRBV10-3 to TRBJ1-2; D might be TRBD1 (5 bases). V was pared by 5 bases and J by 6 bases, with 16 bases between. The CDR3 totals 14 residues. CDR1 is ENHRY, CDR2 SYGVKD, per germline. CDR3 residues: CAISFNGRDNGYTF. DNA of the CDR3: TGTGCCATCAGTTTTAACGGCAGGGATAATGGCTACACCTTC.

This sequence joins TRBV7-2 and TRBJ2-1, with 8 bases that match TRBD2. The junction had 5 bases not matched to a gene; V was cut back by 4 bases and J by 9 bases. CDR3 size: 13 residues. Germline CDR1 is SGHTA and CDR2 is FQGNSA. This chain's CDR3 is CASSSGLVGEQFF. The CDR3, as DNA: TGTGCCAGCAGCTCGGGACTAGTCGGTGAGCAGTTCTTC.

This chain uses TRBV5-1 with TRBJ1-2, with a tentative D call TRBD1 (5 bases). Trimming pared 4 bases from V and 3 bases from J, leaving 16 bases between. The CDR3 length is 15 residues. Germline V lookup: CDR1 SGHRS, CDR2 YFSETQ. The CDR3 nucleotides are TGCGCCAGCAGCCCCCGTGGGGGGAGCGACTATGGCTACACCTTC. Encoded protein: CASSPRGGSDYGYTF.